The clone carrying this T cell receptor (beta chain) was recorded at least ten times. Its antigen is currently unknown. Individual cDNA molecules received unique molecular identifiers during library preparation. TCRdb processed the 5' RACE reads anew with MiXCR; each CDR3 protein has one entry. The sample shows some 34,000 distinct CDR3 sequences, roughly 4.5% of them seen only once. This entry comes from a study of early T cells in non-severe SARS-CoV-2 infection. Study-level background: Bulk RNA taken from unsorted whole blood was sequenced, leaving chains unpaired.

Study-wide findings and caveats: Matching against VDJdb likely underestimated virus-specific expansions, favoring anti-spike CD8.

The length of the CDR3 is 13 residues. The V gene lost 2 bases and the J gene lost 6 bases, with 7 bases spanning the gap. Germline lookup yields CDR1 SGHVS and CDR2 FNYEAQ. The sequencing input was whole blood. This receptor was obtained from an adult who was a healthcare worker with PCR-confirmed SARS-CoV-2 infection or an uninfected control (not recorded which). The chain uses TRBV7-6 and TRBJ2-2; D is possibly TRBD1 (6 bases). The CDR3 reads CASSLRQAGELFF. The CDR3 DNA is TGTGCCAGCAGCTTAAGACAGGCCGGGGAGCTGTTTTTT.